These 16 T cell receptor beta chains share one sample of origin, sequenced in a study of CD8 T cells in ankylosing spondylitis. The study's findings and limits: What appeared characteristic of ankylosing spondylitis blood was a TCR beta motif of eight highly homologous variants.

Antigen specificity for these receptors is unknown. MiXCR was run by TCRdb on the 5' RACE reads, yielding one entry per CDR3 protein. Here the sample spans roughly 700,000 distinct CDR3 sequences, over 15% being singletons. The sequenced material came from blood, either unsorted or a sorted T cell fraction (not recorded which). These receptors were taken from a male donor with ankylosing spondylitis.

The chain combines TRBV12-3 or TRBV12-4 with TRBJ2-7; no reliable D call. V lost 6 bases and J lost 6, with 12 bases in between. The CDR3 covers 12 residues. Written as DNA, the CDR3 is TGTGCCAGCAGATCCCAGATGGGCGAGCAGTACTTC. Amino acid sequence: CASRSQMGEQYF.

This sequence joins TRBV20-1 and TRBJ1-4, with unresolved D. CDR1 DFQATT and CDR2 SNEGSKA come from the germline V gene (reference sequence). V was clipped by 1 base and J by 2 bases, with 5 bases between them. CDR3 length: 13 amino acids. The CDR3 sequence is CSARGGTNEKLFF. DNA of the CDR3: TGCAGTGCTAGAGGAGGGACTAATGAAAAACTGTTTTTT.

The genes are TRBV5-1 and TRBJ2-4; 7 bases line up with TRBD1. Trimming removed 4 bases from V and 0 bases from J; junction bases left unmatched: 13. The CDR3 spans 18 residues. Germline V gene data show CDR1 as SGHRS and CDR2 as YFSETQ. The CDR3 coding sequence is TGCGCCAGCAGCGGGTGGGACAGACCAAGACTAGCCAAAAACATTCAGTACTTC. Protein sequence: CASSGWDRPRLAKNIQYF.

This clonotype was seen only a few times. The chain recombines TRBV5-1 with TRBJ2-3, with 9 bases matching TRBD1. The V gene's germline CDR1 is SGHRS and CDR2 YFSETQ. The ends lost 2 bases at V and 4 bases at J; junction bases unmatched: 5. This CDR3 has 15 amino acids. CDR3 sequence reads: CASSFRDRVADTQYF. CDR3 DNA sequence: TGCGCCAGCAGCTTTCGGGACAGGGTCGCAGATACGCAGTATTTT.

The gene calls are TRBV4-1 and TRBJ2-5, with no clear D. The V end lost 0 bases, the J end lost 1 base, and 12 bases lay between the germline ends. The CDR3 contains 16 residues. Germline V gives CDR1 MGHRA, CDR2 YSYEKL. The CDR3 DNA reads TGCGCCAGCAGCCAAGATGGGCCCGCGTTCCAAGAGACCCAGTACTTC. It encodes CASSQDGPAFQETQYF.

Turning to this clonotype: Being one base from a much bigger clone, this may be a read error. CDR3 residues: CTSSFGTSGSMGSYNEQFF. For the CDR3, the DNA is TGTACCAGCAGTTTCGGGACTAGCGGGAGTATGGGTTCCTACAATGAGCAGTTCTTC. V gene TRBV12-3 or TRBV12-4 combines with J gene TRBJ2-1; 14 nucleotides match TRBD2. The CDR3 has 19 residues.

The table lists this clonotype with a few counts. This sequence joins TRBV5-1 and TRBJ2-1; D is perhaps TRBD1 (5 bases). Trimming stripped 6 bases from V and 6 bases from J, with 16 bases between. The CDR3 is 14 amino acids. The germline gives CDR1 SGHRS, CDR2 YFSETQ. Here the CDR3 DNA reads TGCGCCAGCACCCAAGGGGCTGTTTCCAATGAGCAGTTCTTC. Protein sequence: CASTQGAVSNEQFF.

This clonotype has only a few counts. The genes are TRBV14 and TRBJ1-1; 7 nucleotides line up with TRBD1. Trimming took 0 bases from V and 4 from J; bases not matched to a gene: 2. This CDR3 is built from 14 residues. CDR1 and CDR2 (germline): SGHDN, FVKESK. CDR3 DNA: TGTGCCAGCAGCCAAGATGGGACAGTCACTGAAGCTTTCTTT. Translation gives CASSQDGTVTEAFF.

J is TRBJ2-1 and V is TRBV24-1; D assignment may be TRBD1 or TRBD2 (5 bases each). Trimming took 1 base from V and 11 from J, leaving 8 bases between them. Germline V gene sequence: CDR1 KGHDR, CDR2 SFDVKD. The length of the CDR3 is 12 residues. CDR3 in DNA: TGTGCCACCAGTGATTTTAGGGGACAGCAGTTCTTC. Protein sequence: CATSDFRGQQFF.

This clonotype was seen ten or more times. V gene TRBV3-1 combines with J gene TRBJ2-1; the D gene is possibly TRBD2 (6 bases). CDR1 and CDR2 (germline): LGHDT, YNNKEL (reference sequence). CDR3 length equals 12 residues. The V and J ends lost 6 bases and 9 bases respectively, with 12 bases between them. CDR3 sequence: CASSLGTLEQFF. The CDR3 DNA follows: TGTGCCAGCAGTCTCGGGACTCTTGAGCAGTTCTTC.

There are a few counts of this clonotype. CDR3 nucleotides: TGTGCCACCAGCAGAGATAAGGGGGTCGAAAAACTGTTTTTT. Its protein is CATSRDKGVEKLFF. The chain uses TRBV15 and TRBJ1-4; D perhaps matches TRBD1 (6 bases). This CDR3 is 14 amino acids long. Germline V gives CDR1 LNHNV, CDR2 YYDKDF (reference sequence). The V end lost 0 bases, the J end lost 8 bases, and 10 bases lay between the germline ends. The full variable domain, in which reference TRBV15 and TRBJ1-4 provide the parts outside the CDR3, is DAMVIQNPRYQVTQFGKPVTLSCSQTLNHNVMYWYQQKSSQAPKLLFHYYDKDFNNEADTPDNFQSRRPNTSFCFLDIRSPGLGDTAMYLCATSRDKGVEKLFFGSGTQLSVL.

The CDR3 DNA sequence: TGTGCCAGCACATCAGGGGGCAATCAGCCCCAGCATTTT. As protein: CASTSGGNQPQHF. The rearrangement links TRBV28 to TRBJ1-5; D might be TRBD1 (6 bases). Per germline, CDR1 MDHEN and CDR2 SYDVKM. The CDR3 consists of 13 residues. Trimming took 7 bases from V and 2 from J, leaving 9 bases between them.

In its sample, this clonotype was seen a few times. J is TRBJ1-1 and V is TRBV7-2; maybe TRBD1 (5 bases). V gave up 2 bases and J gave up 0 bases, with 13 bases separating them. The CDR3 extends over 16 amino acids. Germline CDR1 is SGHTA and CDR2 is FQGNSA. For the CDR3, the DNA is TGTGCCAGCAGCTTATGGGCAGGGTCGATGAACACTGAAGCTTTCTTT. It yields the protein CASSLWAGSMNTEAFF.

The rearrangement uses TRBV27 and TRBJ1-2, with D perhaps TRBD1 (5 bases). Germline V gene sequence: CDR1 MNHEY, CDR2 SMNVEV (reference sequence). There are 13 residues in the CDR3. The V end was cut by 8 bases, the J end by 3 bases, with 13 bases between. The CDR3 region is CASGDGRHYGYTF. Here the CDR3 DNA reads TGTGCCAGCGGGGACGGAAGACACTATGGCTACACCTTC.

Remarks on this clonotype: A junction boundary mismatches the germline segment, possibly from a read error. The CDR3 spells CASSRQGELNAEAFF. CDR3 DNA: TGTGCCAGCAGCAGGCAGGGAGAACTGAACGCTGAAGCTTTCTTT. The rearrangement uses TRBV9 and TRBJ1-1, with D possibly TRBD1 on 5 matching bases. The CDR3 runs 15 residues. Germline V lookup: CDR1 SGDLS, CDR2 YYNGEE.

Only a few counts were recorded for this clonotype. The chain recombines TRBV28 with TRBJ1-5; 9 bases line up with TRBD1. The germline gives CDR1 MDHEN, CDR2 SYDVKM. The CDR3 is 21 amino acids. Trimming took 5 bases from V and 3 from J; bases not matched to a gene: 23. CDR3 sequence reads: CASSPPATGTGKLRDNQPQHF. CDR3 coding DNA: TGTGCCAGCAGTCCCCCGGCCACCGGGACAGGGAAGTTGAGGGACAATCAGCCCCAGCATTTT.